This T cell receptor beta chain was observed in a study of blood T cell repertoires in COVID-19. Only in-frame clones appear in the TCRdb table, and some are missing; sequencing was by immunoSEQ multiplex PCR. This sample has some 170,000 clones, with over 75% found just once. Donors in Cohort 3 who had recovered were those with two negative PCRs, healthcare professional clearance, or resolution of their symptoms. The sample taken for sequencing was PBMCs or T cells enriched from blood (not recorded which). The clonotype was recovered from a man aged 35-49 years who had recovered from COVID-19.

The CDR3 DNA follows: TGTGCCAGCAGCTTGGGTACAGGGCGGACTGAAGCTTTCTTT. Its translation: CASSLGTGRTEAFF. The chain employs TRBV7-9 and TRBJ1-1, with D maybe TRBD1 (6 bases). V was pared by 3 bases and J by 5 bases, with 13 bases between. The CDR3 has 14 residues. Germline CDR1 and CDR2: SEHNR and FQNEAQ (reference sequence).